This T cell receptor beta chain was recovered during a study of T cells in Graves' hyperthyroidism and ophthalmopathy. General study findings and limits: The model predicted ophthalmopathy a median roughly 6.3 months before onset.

This clonotype was seen repeatedly, ten times or more. Its target is not known. Graves' hyperthyroidism was deemed stable given no ophthalmopathy progression within 18 months. Trimming stripped 0 bases from V and 4 bases from J, with 9 bases between. Germline CDR1 reads LNHNV; CDR2 reads YYDKDF (reference sequence). There are 14 residues in the CDR3. The TCR beta CDR3 regions underwent amplification using RNA transcripts as the source. The HTBI primer set was used in a first-round RT-PCR of the TCR CDR3. TCRdb re-called the multiplex PCR reads through MiXCR, storing one row per CDR3 protein. The repertoire holds roughly 330,000 distinct CDR3 sequences, roughly 17% seen once, with approximately 31% in the top ten.

Sequencing was carried out using blood. This receptor was identified in a young man with Graves' hyperthyroidism. The rearrangement links TRBV15 to TRBJ1-1; a weak D match, TRBD1 (6 bases). The CDR3 nucleotides read TGTGCCACCAGCAGAGAACAGGGTATCACTGAAGCTTTCTTT. This translates into CATSREQGITEAFF.